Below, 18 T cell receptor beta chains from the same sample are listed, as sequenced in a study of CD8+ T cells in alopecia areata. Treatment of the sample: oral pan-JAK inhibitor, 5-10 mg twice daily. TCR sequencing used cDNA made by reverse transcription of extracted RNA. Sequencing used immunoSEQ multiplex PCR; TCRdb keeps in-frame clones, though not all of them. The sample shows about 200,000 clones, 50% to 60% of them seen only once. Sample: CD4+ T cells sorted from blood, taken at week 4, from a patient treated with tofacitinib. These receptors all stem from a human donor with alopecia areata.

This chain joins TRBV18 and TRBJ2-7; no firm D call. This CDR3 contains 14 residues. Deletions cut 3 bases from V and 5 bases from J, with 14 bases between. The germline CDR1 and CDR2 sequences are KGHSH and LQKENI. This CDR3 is CASSPSTQSDEQYF. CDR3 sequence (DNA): TGTGCCAGCTCACCGAGCACTCAATCGGACGAGCAGTACTTC.

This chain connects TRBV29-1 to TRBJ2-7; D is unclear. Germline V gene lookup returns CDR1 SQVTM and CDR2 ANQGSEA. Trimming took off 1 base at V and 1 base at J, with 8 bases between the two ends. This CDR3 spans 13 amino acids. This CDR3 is CSVEGRFSYEQYF. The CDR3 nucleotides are TGCAGCGTTGAAGGGCGATTTTCCTACGAGCAGTACTTC.

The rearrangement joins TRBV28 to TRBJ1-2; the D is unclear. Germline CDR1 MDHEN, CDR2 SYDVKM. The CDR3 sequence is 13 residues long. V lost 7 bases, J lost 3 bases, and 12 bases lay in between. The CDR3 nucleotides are TGTGCCAGCACTCTACGTCGGGACTATGGCTACACCTTC. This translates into CASTLRRDYGYTF.

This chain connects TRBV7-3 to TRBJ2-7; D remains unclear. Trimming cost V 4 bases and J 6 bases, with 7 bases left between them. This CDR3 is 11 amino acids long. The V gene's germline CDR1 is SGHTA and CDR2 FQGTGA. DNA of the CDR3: TGTGCCAGCAGCTCCGGTGGCGAGCAGTACTTC. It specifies CASSSGGEQYF.

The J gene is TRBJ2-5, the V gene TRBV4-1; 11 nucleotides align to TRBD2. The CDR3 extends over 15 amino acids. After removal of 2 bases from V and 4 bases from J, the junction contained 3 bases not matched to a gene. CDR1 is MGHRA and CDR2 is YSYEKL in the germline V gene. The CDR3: CASSQTGTSGETQYF. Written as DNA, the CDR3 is TGCGCCAGCAGCCAAACCGGGACTAGCGGAGAGACCCAGTACTTC.

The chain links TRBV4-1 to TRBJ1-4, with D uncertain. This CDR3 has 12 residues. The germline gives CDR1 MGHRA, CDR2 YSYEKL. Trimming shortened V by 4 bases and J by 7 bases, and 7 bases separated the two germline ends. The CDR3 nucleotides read TGCGCCAGCAGCCGCCCGGGTGAAAAACTGTTTTTT. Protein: CASSRPGEKLFF.

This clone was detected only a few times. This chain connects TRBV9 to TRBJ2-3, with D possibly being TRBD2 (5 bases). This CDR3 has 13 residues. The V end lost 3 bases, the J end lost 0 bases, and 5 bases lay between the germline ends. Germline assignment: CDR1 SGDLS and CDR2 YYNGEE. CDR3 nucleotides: TGTGCCAGCAGCGGAGGGAGCACAGATACGCAGTATTTT. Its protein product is CASSGGSTDTQYF.

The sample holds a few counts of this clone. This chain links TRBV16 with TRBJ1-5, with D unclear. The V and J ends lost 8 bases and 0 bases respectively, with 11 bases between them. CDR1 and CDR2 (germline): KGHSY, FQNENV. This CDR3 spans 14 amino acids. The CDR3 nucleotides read TGTGCCAGCTCGCGAGACGTTAGCAATCAGCCCCAGCATTTT. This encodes CASSRDVSNQPQHF.

The CDR3 DNA reads as TGTGCCAGCAGCCCCGGAGCCACCCTGCCCTACAATGAGCAGTTCTTC. It is translated as CASSPGATLPYNEQFF. The chain is built from TRBV7-9 and TRBJ2-1; no clear D gene. The V gene's germline CDR1 is SEHNR and CDR2 FQNEAQ (reference sequence). V shed 5 bases and J shed 2 bases, with 16 bases lying between them. This CDR3 spans 16 amino acids.

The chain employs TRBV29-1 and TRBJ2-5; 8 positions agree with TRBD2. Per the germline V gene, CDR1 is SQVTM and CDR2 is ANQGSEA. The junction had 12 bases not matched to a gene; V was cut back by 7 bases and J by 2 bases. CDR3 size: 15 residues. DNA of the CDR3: TGCAGCGCCGGACCAGCGGGAGCAGTACAAGAGACCCAGTACTTC. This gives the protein CSAGPAGAVQETQYF.

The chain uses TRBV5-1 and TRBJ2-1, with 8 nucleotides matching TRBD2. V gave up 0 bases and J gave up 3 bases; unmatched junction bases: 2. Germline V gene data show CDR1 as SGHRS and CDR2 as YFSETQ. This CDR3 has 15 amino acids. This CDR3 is CASSLATSGYNEQFF. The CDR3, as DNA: TGCGCCAGCAGCTTGGCTACTAGCGGCTACAATGAGCAGTTCTTC. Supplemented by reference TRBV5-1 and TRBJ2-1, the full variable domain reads KAGVTQTPRYLIKTRGQQVTLSCSPISGHRSVSWYQQTPGQGLQFLFEYFSETQRNKGNFPGRFSGRQFSNSRSEMNVSTLELGDSALYLCASSLATSGYNEQFFGPGTRLTVL.

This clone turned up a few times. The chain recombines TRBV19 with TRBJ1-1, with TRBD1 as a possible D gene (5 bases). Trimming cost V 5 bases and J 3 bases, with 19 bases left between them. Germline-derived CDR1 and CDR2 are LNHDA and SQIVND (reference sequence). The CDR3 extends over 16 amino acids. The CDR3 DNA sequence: TGTGCCAGTAGTGCTCCCCGGGGCAGAGGAGACACTGAAGCTTTCTTT. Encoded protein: CASSAPRGRGDTEAFF. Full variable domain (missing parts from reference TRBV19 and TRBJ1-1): DGGITQSPKYLFRKEGQNVTLSCEQNLNHDAMYWYRQDPGQGLRLIYYSQIVNDFQKGDIAEGYSVSREKKESFPLTVTSAQKNPTAFYLCASSAPRGRGDTEAFFGQGTRLTVV.

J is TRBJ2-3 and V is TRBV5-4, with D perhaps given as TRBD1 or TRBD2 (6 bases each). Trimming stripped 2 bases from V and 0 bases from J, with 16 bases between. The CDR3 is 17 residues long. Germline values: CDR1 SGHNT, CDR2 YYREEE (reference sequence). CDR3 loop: CASSFQRGAASTDTQYF. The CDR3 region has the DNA TGTGCCAGCAGCTTTCAAAGGGGGGCGGCTAGCACAGATACGCAGTATTTT.

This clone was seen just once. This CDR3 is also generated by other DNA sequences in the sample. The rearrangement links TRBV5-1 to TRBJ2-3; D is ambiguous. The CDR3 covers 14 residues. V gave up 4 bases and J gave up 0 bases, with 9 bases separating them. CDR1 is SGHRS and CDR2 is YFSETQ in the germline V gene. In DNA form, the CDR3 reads TGCGCCAGCAGCCGGCAGACTAGCACAGATACGCAGTATTTT. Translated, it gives CASSRQTSTDTQYF.

This CDR3 reads CASSLAGQGPPYF. CDR3 sequence (DNA): TGTGCCAGCAGCTTGGCAGGACAGGGGCCCCCGTACTTC. The rearrangement uses TRBV5-4 and TRBJ2-5; TRBD1 matches at 9 bases. The J segment lost 13 bases and the V segment lost 0 bases, leaving 7 bases of the junction unmatched. Germline V gene lookup returns CDR1 SGHNT and CDR2 YYREEE (reference sequence). The CDR3 length is 13 residues.

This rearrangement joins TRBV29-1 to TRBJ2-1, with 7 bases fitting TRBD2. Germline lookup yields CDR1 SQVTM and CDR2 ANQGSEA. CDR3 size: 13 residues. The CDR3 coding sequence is TGCAGTCACTACGGCGGGGGATACAATGAGCAGTTCTTC. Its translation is CSHYGGGYNEQFF.

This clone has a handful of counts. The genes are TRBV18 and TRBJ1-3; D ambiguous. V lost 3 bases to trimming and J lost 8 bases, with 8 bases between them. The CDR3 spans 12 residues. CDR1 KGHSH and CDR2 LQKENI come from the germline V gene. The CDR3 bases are TGTGCCAGCTCACCGGTTGTTGACACCATATATTTT. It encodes CASSPVVDTIYF.

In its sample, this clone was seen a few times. CDR3 loop: CASSPPQTGGNTEAFF. DNA for the CDR3: TGTGCCAGCAGTCCACCTCAGACAGGGGGGAACACTGAAGCTTTCTTT. J is TRBJ1-1 and V is TRBV6-6; 9 bases are a match to TRBD1. V shed 5 bases and J 1 base; nucleotides not matched to a gene: 8. Germline V lookup: CDR1 MNHNY, CDR2 SVGAGI (reference sequence). The CDR3 spans 16 residues.